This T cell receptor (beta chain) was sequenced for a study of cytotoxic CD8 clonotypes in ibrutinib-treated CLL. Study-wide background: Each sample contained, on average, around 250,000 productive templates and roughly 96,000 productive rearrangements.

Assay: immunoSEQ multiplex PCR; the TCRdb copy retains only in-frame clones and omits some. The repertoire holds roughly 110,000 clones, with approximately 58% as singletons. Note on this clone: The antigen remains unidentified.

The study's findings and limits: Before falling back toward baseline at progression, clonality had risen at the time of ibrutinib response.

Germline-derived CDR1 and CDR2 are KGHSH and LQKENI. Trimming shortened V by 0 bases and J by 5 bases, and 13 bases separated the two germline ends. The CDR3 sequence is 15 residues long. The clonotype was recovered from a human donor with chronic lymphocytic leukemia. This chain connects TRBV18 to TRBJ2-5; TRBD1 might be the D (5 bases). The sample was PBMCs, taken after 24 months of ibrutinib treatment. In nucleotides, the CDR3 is TGTGCCAGCTCACCACCGATGACAGTCCGGGAGACCCAGTACTTC. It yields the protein CASSPPMTVRETQYF.